These T cell receptor beta chains were read from a single sample in a study of blood T cell repertoires in COVID-19. Assay: immunoSEQ multiplex PCR; the TCRdb copy retains only in-frame clones and omits some. The sample includes approximately 500,000 clones, roughly nine tenths of them seen just once. Input material: peripheral blood. These receptors originate from a woman between 45 and 60 years old with COVID-19, enrolled during active disease. CDR3s leave out the opening cysteine and the closing phenylalanine or tryptophan.

V gene: TRBV30
J gene: TRBJ1-6
CDR3 protein: AWTRGGGNSPLH

V gene: TRBV29-1
J gene: TRBJ2-5
CDR3 protein: SVEDPRGGEETQY

V gene: TRBV13
J gene: TRBJ2-1
CDR3 protein: ASSPWDRGIYNEQF

V gene: TRBV30
J gene: TRBJ1-3
CDR3 protein: AWISSGNTIY

V gene: TRBV11-2
J gene: TRBJ2-1
CDR3 protein: ASRGIGLNEQF

V gene: TRBV29-1
J gene: TRBJ2-1
CDR3 protein: SGQGNEQF

V gene: TRBV18
J gene: TRBJ1-1
CDR3 protein: ASSPYRGNTMNTEAF

V gene: TRBV9
J gene: TRBJ1-4
CDR3 protein: ASSLAGTDEKLF

V gene: TRBV7-6
J gene: TRBJ2-3
CDR3 protein: ASSTAPLGGHTDTQY

V gene: TRBV2
J gene: TRBJ1-5
CDR3 protein: ASSEVYSNQPQH

V gene: TRBV6-5
J gene: TRBJ2-7
CDR3 protein: ASMVFQGADEQY

V gene: TRBV9
J gene: TRBJ1-1
CDR3 protein: ASSRGKATEAF

V gene: TRBV28
J gene: TRBJ2-3
CDR3 protein: ASSLWARLAGGQSTDTQY

V gene: TRBV3-1/TRBV3-2
J gene: TRBJ1-2
CDR3 protein: ASSQTRSGYT

V gene: TRBV19
J gene: TRBJ1-5
CDR3 protein: ASSKRTGEQPQH

V gene: TRBV11-3
J gene: TRBJ2-1
CDR3 protein: ASSFVHNEQF

V gene: TRBV27
J gene: TRBJ1-2
CDR3 protein: ASSDQESNYGYT

V gene: TRBV4-1
J gene: TRBJ1-5
CDR3 protein: ASSQRVGNQPQH

V gene: TRBV30
J gene: TRBJ1-2
CDR3 protein: AYRGFEYSYT

V gene: TRBV12-3/TRBV12-4
J gene: TRBJ1-1
CDR3 protein: ASRRSMNTEAF

V gene: TRBV27
J gene: TRBJ1-1
CDR3 protein: ASIAPSYTEAF

V gene: TRBV9
J gene: TRBJ1-5
CDR3 protein: ASSVDAGQSQPQH

V gene: TRBV25-1
J gene: TRBJ2-1
CDR3 protein: ASSAQGYNEQF

V gene: TRBV20-1
J gene: TRBJ1-6
CDR3 protein: SASVGTGWESPLH

V gene: TRBV4-1
J gene: TRBJ1-5
CDR3 protein: ASSTGQGAREPQH

V gene: TRBV12-5
J gene: TRBJ1-5
CDR3 protein: ASGSLGLGDQPQH

V gene: TRBV30
J gene: TRBJ2-1
CDR3 protein: AWSVVGGAHEQF

V gene: TRBV6-5
J gene: TRBJ1-2
CDR3 protein: ASSYLPKGQGLGYT

V gene: TRBV19
J gene: TRBJ2-1
CDR3 protein: ASSRGMMLNEQF

V gene: TRBV7-6
J gene: TRBJ2-7
CDR3 protein: ASSLVGDYEQY

V gene: TRBV12-5
J gene: TRBJ2-1
CDR3 protein: ASGSKSSTYNEQF

V gene: TRBV5-6
J gene: TRBJ1-1
CDR3 protein: ASSLPSQGAATEAF

V gene: TRBV23-1
J gene: TRBJ1-1
CDR3 protein: ASSPWGGHNTEAF

V gene: TRBV5-8
J gene: TRBJ1-1
CDR3 protein: ASSLQGATEAF

V gene: TRBV2
J gene: TRBJ1-2
CDR3 protein: ASSLGRMDFYT

V gene: TRBV5-4
J gene: TRBJ2-3
CDR3 protein: ASDVGGNTDTQY

V gene: TRBV5-1
J gene: TRBJ1-1
CDR3 protein: ASSPGKGIAEAF

V gene: TRBV14
J gene: TRBJ1-2
CDR3 protein: ASGRTGKRAEGYT

V gene: TRBV27
J gene: TRBJ1-2
CDR3 protein: ASSHGQNYGYT

V gene: TRBV7-7
J gene: TRBJ2-7
CDR3 protein: ASSLGPGANEQY

V gene: TRBV11-1
J gene: TRBJ2-1
CDR3 protein: ASSLDGGVLNEQF

V gene: TRBV3-1/TRBV3-2
J gene: TRBJ1-6
CDR3 protein: ASSQERRTVSSYNSPLH

V gene: TRBV25-1
J gene: TRBJ1-2
CDR3 protein: ASSESAGNYGYT

V gene: TRBV30
J gene: TRBJ2-7
CDR3 protein: AWSEGGGASRGLEQY

V gene: TRBV14
J gene: TRBJ2-4
CDR3 protein: ASSQGRNIQY

V gene: TRBV27
J gene: TRBJ2-1
CDR3 protein: ASSLGGGGLSYNEQF

V gene: TRBV30
J gene: TRBJ1-2
CDR3 protein: AFREFYGYT

V gene: TRBV5-4
J gene: TRBJ2-3
CDR3 protein: ASSLEGTDTQY

V gene: TRBV29-1
J gene: TRBJ2-5
CDR3 protein: SVSDRGKETQY